These T cell receptor beta chains were read from a single sample in a study of neurological immune-mediated disorders. TCRdb re-derived calls from the 5' RACE reads in MiXCR, one entry per CDR3 protein. The sample carries over 55,000 distinct CDR3 sequences, under 3% recorded once. The sequenced sample was PBMCs. These receptors all come from a man aged 45-65 years with multiple sclerosis. Both conserved end residues are part of each CDR3. The order of the fields is J gene, V gene, clone size, D gene, CDR3 protein, CDR3 DNA. The D gene is left open where the match is weak. Some rows have no size entry. The others give once, few or many, or a class for an expanded clone.

j_call: TRBJ1-2; v_call: TRBV3-1; clone_size: many; d_call: NA; cdr3_aa: CASSGTNYGYTF; cdr3_nt: TGTGCCAGCAGCGGGACTAACTATGGCTACACCTTC
j_call: TRBJ1-5; v_call: TRBV12-3/TRBV12-4; clone_size: many; d_call: TRBD1; cdr3_aa: CASRTGVLHQPQHF; cdr3_nt: TGTGCCAGCAGAACAGGGGTCCTTCATCAGCCCCAGCATTTT
j_call: TRBJ2-7; v_call: TRBV30; clone_size: many; d_call: TRBD2; cdr3_aa: CAWKLAGVSSYEQYF; cdr3_nt: TGTGCCTGGAAACTAGCGGGTGTCAGCTCCTACGAGCAGTACTTC
j_call: TRBJ2-1; v_call: TRBV3-2; clone_size: many; d_call: NA; cdr3_aa: CASSQGVGYNEQFF; cdr3_nt: TGTGCCAGCAGCCAAGGGGTGGGGTACAATGAGCAGTTCTTC
j_call: TRBJ1-2; v_call: TRBV20-1; clone_size: many; d_call: TRBD1; cdr3_aa: CSAQTGENYGYTF; cdr3_nt: TGCAGTGCTCAGACAGGGGAGAACTATGGCTACACCTTC
j_call: TRBJ2-2; v_call: TRBV5-6; clone_size: many; d_call: NA; cdr3_aa: CASSWPTGSTGELFF; cdr3_nt: TGTGCCAGCAGCTGGCCCACGGGATCCACCGGGGAGCTGTTTTTT
j_call: TRBJ2-3; v_call: TRBV20-1; clone_size: many; d_call: TRBD2; cdr3_aa: CSANQRGSTDTQYF; cdr3_nt: TGCAGTGCCAACCAGCGGGGGAGCACAGATACGCAGTATTTT
j_call: TRBJ2-5; v_call: TRBV4-2; clone_size: many; d_call: TRBD2; cdr3_aa: CASSPTGGGQETQYF; cdr3_nt: TGTGCCAGCAGCCCAACTGGCGGGGGGCAAGAGACCCAGTACTTC
j_call: TRBJ1-6; v_call: TRBV19; clone_size: NA; d_call: NA; cdr3_aa: CATQGGNSPLHF; cdr3_nt: TGTGCCACCCAAGGGGGTAATTCACCCCTCCACTTT
j_call: TRBJ1-2; v_call: TRBV6-5; clone_size: many; d_call: NA; cdr3_aa: CASSDRNSGYGYTF; cdr3_nt: TGTGCCAGCAGTGACAGGAACTCGGGCTATGGCTACACCTTC
j_call: TRBJ1-6; v_call: TRBV7-2; clone_size: many; d_call: TRBD1; cdr3_aa: CASRPGQGSPLHF; cdr3_nt: TGTGCCAGCAGACCTGGACAGGGATCACCCCTCCACTTT
j_call: TRBJ2-1; v_call: TRBV12-3/TRBV12-4; clone_size: many; d_call: TRBD1; cdr3_aa: CASVFRTGPNEQFF; cdr3_nt: TGTGCCAGCGTTTTCAGGACAGGGCCCAACGAGCAGTTCTTC
j_call: TRBJ1-1; v_call: TRBV5-1; clone_size: many; d_call: NA; cdr3_aa: CASSWGGGTNTEAFF; cdr3_nt: TGCGCCAGCAGCTGGGGGGGGGGAACTAACACTGAAGCTTTCTTT
j_call: TRBJ1-6; v_call: TRBV5-1; clone_size: many; d_call: NA; cdr3_aa: CASSPGGDPRNSPLHF; cdr3_nt: TGCGCCAGCAGCCCGGGAGGGGACCCAAGGAATTCACCCCTCCACTTT
j_call: TRBJ1-1; v_call: TRBV12-3/TRBV12-4; clone_size: many; d_call: NA; cdr3_aa: CASSPGKNTEAFF; cdr3_nt: TGTGCCAGCAGCCCCGGGAAGAACACTGAAGCTTTCTTT
j_call: TRBJ1-1; v_call: TRBV6-5; clone_size: many; d_call: NA; cdr3_aa: CASSYAQGRTEAFF; cdr3_nt: TGTGCCAGCAGTTACGCCCAGGGGAGGACTGAAGCTTTCTTT
j_call: TRBJ1-1; v_call: TRBV9; clone_size: many; d_call: TRBD1; cdr3_aa: CASSEGTGANTEAFF; cdr3_nt: TGTGCCAGCAGCGAGGGAACAGGGGCTAACACTGAAGCTTTCTTT
j_call: TRBJ1-5; v_call: TRBV6-5; clone_size: many; d_call: TRBD1; cdr3_aa: CASSMDRNQPQHF; cdr3_nt: TGTGCCAGCAGCATGGACAGGAATCAGCCCCAGCATTTT
j_call: TRBJ1-5; v_call: TRBV28; clone_size: many; d_call: NA; cdr3_aa: CASSWARSNQPQHF; cdr3_nt: TGTGCCAGCAGTTGGGCCCGGAGCAATCAGCCCCAGCATTTT
j_call: TRBJ2-7; v_call: TRBV12-3/TRBV12-4; clone_size: many; d_call: NA; cdr3_aa: CASSLGEHHEQYF; cdr3_nt: TGTGCCAGCAGTTTAGGCGAACACCACGAGCAGTACTTC
j_call: TRBJ1-4; v_call: TRBV28; clone_size: many; d_call: NA; cdr3_aa: CASGETNEKLFF; cdr3_nt: TGTGCCAGCGGCGAGACTAATGAAAAACTGTTTTTT
j_call: TRBJ2-1; v_call: TRBV14; clone_size: many; d_call: TRBD1; cdr3_aa: CASSLLRTTGTGNEQFF; cdr3_nt: TGTGCCAGCAGCCTACTCCGGACAACCGGGACAGGCAATGAGCAGTTCTTC
j_call: TRBJ2-3; v_call: TRBV15; clone_size: many; d_call: NA; cdr3_aa: CATSRQEDRTDTQYF; cdr3_nt: TGTGCCACCAGCAGACAGGAAGATAGAACAGATACGCAGTATTTT
j_call: TRBJ1-5; v_call: TRBV2; clone_size: many; d_call: NA; cdr3_aa: CASSEYQLSNQPQHF; cdr3_nt: TGTGCCAGCAGTGAGTATCAACTTAGCAATCAGCCCCAGCATTTT
j_call: TRBJ1-3; v_call: TRBV12-3/TRBV12-4; clone_size: many; d_call: NA; cdr3_aa: CASSPRGDTIYF; cdr3_nt: TGTGCCAGCAGCCCCCGGGGAGACACCATATATTTT
j_call: TRBJ1-5; v_call: TRBV6-5; clone_size: many; d_call: NA; cdr3_aa: CASSAGNLMAQHF; cdr3_nt: TGTGCCAGCAGTGCGGGAAACTTGATGGCCCAGCATTTT
j_call: TRBJ1-5; v_call: TRBV7-2; clone_size: many; d_call: NA; cdr3_aa: CASSLAGSDQPQHF; cdr3_nt: TGTGCCAGCAGCTTAGCAGGGTCAGATCAGCCCCAGCATTTT
j_call: TRBJ1-4; v_call: TRBV5-5; clone_size: many; d_call: TRBD1; cdr3_aa: CASSPGQAVAGTFF; cdr3_nt: TGTGCCAGCAGCCCGGGACAGGCGGTTGCAGGGACGTTTTTT
j_call: TRBJ2-7; v_call: TRBV28; clone_size: many; d_call: NA; cdr3_aa: CASSIRLGEQYF; cdr3_nt: TGTGCCAGCAGTATACGACTGGGGGAGCAGTACTTC
j_call: TRBJ1-5; v_call: TRBV20-1; clone_size: many; d_call: NA; cdr3_aa: CSARGGAGSNQPQHF; cdr3_nt: TGCAGTGCTAGGGGGGGGGCAGGAAGCAATCAGCCCCAGCATTTT
j_call: TRBJ2-3; v_call: TRBV5-6; clone_size: few; d_call: TRBD2; cdr3_aa: CASRPGLAGLTDTQYF; cdr3_nt: TGTGCCAGCAGGCCGGGACTAGCGGGGTTGACAGATACGCAGTATTTT
j_call: TRBJ1-5; v_call: TRBV19; clone_size: many; d_call: NA; cdr3_aa: CASSILGDGQPQHF; cdr3_nt: TGTGCCAGTAGTATTCTTGGGGACGGTCAGCCCCAGCATTTT
j_call: TRBJ2-3; v_call: TRBV9; clone_size: many; d_call: TRBD2; cdr3_aa: CASSPGVAGGTSTDTQYF; cdr3_nt: TGTGCCAGCAGCCCCGGGGTAGCGGGGGGAACTAGCACAGATACGCAGTATTTT
j_call: TRBJ2-5; v_call: TRBV7-2; clone_size: many; d_call: NA; cdr3_aa: CASSSGTNQETQYF; cdr3_nt: TGTGCCAGCAGCTCAGGGACCAACCAAGAGACCCAGTACTTC
j_call: TRBJ2-7; v_call: TRBV7-8; clone_size: many; d_call: TRBD1; cdr3_aa: CASSIGQVLYEQYF; cdr3_nt: TGTGCCAGCAGCATCGGACAGGTCTTGTACGAGCAGTACTTC
j_call: TRBJ2-7; v_call: TRBV7-2; clone_size: many; d_call: TRBD1; cdr3_aa: CASSPPGQGRYEQYF; cdr3_nt: TGTGCCAGCAGCCCGCCGGGACAGGGACGCTACGAGCAGTACTTC
j_call: TRBJ2-6; v_call: TRBV5-1; clone_size: many; d_call: NA; cdr3_aa: CASSSGGRAGANVLTF; cdr3_nt: TGCGCCAGCAGCTCCGGCGGTAGGGCTGGGGCCAACGTCCTGACTTTC
j_call: TRBJ1-3; v_call: TRBV7-2; clone_size: many; d_call: NA; cdr3_aa: CASRSLTGNTIYF; cdr3_nt: TGTGCCAGCAGGAGTCTCACTGGAAACACCATATATTTT
j_call: TRBJ1-3; v_call: TRBV7-9; clone_size: many; d_call: TRBD1; cdr3_aa: CASRQGSGNTIYF; cdr3_nt: TGTGCCAGCAGACAGGGGAGTGGAAACACCATATATTTT
j_call: TRBJ2-1; v_call: TRBV20-1; clone_size: many; d_call: NA; cdr3_aa: CSARGQGGSYNEQFF; cdr3_nt: TGCAGTGCTAGAGGTCAGGGGGGCTCCTACAATGAGCAGTTCTTC
j_call: TRBJ1-2; v_call: TRBV20-1; clone_size: many; d_call: NA; cdr3_aa: CSAVRDNGFGYTF; cdr3_nt: TGCAGTGCGGTCCGGGACAACGGTTTCGGCTACACCTTC
j_call: TRBJ2-6; v_call: TRBV5-6; clone_size: many; d_call: NA; cdr3_aa: CASSFPSGANVLTF; cdr3_nt: TGTGCCAGCAGCTTTCCCTCTGGGGCCAACGTCCTGACTTTC
j_call: TRBJ2-3; v_call: TRBV27; clone_size: few; d_call: TRBD2; cdr3_aa: CASRLLTSGQMDTQYF; cdr3_nt: TGTGCCAGCAGACTCCTAACTAGCGGCCAGATGGATACGCAGTATTTT